The clone carrying this TCR beta chain showed up just a few times. The antigen remains unidentified. This sample includes further DNA sequences coding for the same CDR3. The CDR3 sequence is 13 residues long. Germline assignment: CDR1 KGHSH and CDR2 LQKENI. The V end lost 6 bases, the J end lost 4 bases, and 10 bases lay between the germline ends. The data are from a study of memory CD4+ T cells and cytomegalovirus serostatus. On the study more broadly: This sample comes from healthy Belgian adults, fewer than 10 CMV seropositive, some 22 seronegative. General observations from the study: Median bootstrapped AUC for CMV status was approximately 0.96 originally, approximately 0.93 US-trained. Of under 200 reported CMV TCRbeta sequences, about 67 were found in memory CD4+ repertoires.

Sequencing used immunoSEQ multiplex PCR; TCRdb keeps in-frame clones, though not all of them. This table holds approximately 52,000 clones, approximately 78% found once. Single viable CD3+CD4+CD8-CD45RO+ cells were sorted as the memory CD4+ T cells. The TCR sequence derives from an adult in good health and CMV-seronegative. The V and J genes are TRBV18 and TRBJ1-3; weak D call: TRBD1 (5 bases). Sequencing used memory CD4+ T cells from blood. The CDR3 here is CASSPDTGNTIYF. CDR3 in DNA: TGTGCCAGCTCCCCGGACACGGGAAACACCATATATTTT.